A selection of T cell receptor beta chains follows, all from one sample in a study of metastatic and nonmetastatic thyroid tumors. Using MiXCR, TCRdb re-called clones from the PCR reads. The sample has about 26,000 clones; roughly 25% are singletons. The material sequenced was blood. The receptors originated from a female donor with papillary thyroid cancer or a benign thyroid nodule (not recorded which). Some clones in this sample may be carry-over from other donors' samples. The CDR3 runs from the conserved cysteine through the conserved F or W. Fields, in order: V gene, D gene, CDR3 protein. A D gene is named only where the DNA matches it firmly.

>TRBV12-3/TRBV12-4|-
CASSLDGPAAQFF
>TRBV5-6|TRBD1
CASSKTGPGETQYF
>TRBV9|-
CASSPGHSGGTEAFF
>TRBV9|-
CASSVPSGRWYEQYF
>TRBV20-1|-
CSAKGGGTTSYEQYF
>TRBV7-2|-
CESSLDRSSYEQYF
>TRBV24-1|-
CATSTSGLPNGQFF
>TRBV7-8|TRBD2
CASSTGRGGRLDEQFF
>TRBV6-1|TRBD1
CASSDQGAIGYNEQFF
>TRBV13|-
CASSLENSPLHF
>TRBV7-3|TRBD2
CASSLGSGITNTDTQYF
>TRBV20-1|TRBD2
CSAEPSSGSGATEQFF
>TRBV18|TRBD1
CASSPLLQGANEKLFF